The 25 T cell receptor beta chains below were found in one sample sequenced in a study of blood T cell repertoires in COVID-19. Method: immunoSEQ multiplex PCR; TCRdb's copy keeps in-frame clones and lacks some. There are some 160,000 clones in the sample; roughly 93% occur only once, and roughly 5.3% lies in the top ten. What was sequenced was peripheral blood. These receptors were obtained from a man between 18 and 35 years old with COVID-19, enrolled during active disease.

In its sample, this clone was seen once. The chain is built from TRBV27 and TRBJ1-1; 7 bases are shared with TRBD1. Germline CDR1 MNHEY, CDR2 SMNVEV (reference sequence). V lost 1 base to trimming and J lost 1 base; unmatched junction nucleotides: 3. The CDR3 has 15 amino acids. Here the CDR3 DNA reads TGTGCCAGCAGTTTATTGGCAGGGGGGAACACTGAAGCTTTCTTT. It translates to CASSLLAGGNTEAFF.

The chain couples TRBV6-5 to TRBJ2-1; possibly TRBD2 for D (6 bases). This CDR3 has 15 amino acids. V lost 2 bases and J 5 bases, leaving 13 bases between the germline ends. Germline lookup yields CDR1 MNHEY and CDR2 SVGAGI. CDR3 amino acids: CASSYPRDSHNEQFF. The CDR3 DNA is TGTGCCAGCAGTTACCCCCGGGACTCTCACAATGAGCAGTTCTTC.

The J gene is TRBJ1-5, the V gene TRBV11-1; D not certain. V was clipped by 3 bases and J by 6 bases, with 9 bases between them. Germline V gene data show CDR1 as SGHAT and CDR2 as FQDESV (reference sequence). The CDR3 length is 13 residues. For the CDR3, the DNA is TGTGCCAGCAGCTTTAGTACTCTTCAGCCCCAGCATTTT. Its protein is CASSFSTLQPQHF.

The rearrangement joins TRBV5-4 to TRBJ2-7, with 9 bases that match TRBD2. Germline CDR1 reads SGHNT; CDR2 reads YYREEE (reference sequence). Trimming cost V 4 bases and J 1 base; bases outside gene matches: 6. The CDR3 consists of 15 residues. The CDR3 bases are TGTGCCAGCAGCCGTTTTCTAGCGGGGTCCTACGAGCAGTACTTC. This encodes CASSRFLAGSYEQYF.

This chain links TRBV15 with TRBJ1-2, with 8 nucleotides matching TRBD1. Germline-derived CDR1 and CDR2 are LNHNV and YYDKDF (reference sequence). This CDR3 contains 21 residues. V lost 3 bases and J lost 4; bases outside the gene matches: 25. CDR3 residues: CATSSDWGGTGEILITYGYTF. The CDR3 nucleotides are TGTGCCACCAGCAGCGATTGGGGGGGGACAGGCGAAATCCTGATCACCTATGGCTACACCTTC.

The V and J genes are TRBV28 and TRBJ2-2; no reliable D call. The CDR3 spans 16 residues. V was cut by 1 base and J by 6 bases, with 15 bases left in between. Germline V lookup: CDR1 MDHEN, CDR2 SYDVKM. The CDR3 sequence: CASSLLNSPAPGELFF. For the CDR3, the DNA is TGTGCCAGCAGTTTATTAAACAGCCCTGCTCCCGGGGAGCTGTTTTTT.

On this clone itself: One junction end disagrees with the germline gene, perhaps due to a read error. V is TRBV10-3 and J is TRBJ1-4, with a weak D call TRBD1 (5 bases). Germline loops: CDR1 ENHRY, CDR2 SYGVKD. This CDR3 has 14 residues. In DNA, the CDR3 is TGTGCCATCAGCCCCGGTGGGGCTAATGAAAAACTGCTTTTT. Encoded protein: CAISPGGANEKLLF.

The chain recombines TRBV3-1 (or the pseudogene TRBV3-2) with TRBJ2-1; possibly TRBD2 for D (6 bases). The CDR3 loop spans 17 amino acids. In germline, CDR1 is LGHDT, CDR2 YNNKEL (reference sequence). Deletions cut 2 bases from V and 0 bases from J, with 14 bases between. CDR3 sequence (DNA): TGTGCCAGCAGCCAAACTCGTGTAGCGGACTCCTACAATGAGCAGTTCTTC. It specifies CASSQTRVADSYNEQFF.

The chain combines TRBV5-1 with TRBJ1-5; 7 bases agree with TRBD1. The V gene end was trimmed by 4 bases and the J gene end by 1 base; junction bases not matched to a gene: 11. This CDR3 spans 17 amino acids. Per the germline V gene, CDR1 is SGHRS and CDR2 is YFSETQ. The CDR3 spells CASSRDRLSSSNQPQHF. The CDR3 coding sequence is TGCGCCAGCAGCCGGGACAGATTATCTTCGAGCAATCAGCCCCAGCATTTT.

The chain uses TRBV10-3 and TRBJ2-1; D is possibly TRBD1 (5 bases). From germline, CDR1 is ENHRY and CDR2 SYGVKD. This CDR3 has 13 residues. The V end was cut by 2 bases, the J end by 7 bases, with 9 bases between. The CDR3 is CAISEDPGNEQFF. CDR3 DNA: TGTGCCATCAGTGAGGACCCAGGGAATGAGCAGTTCTTC.

The CDR3 bases are TGTGCCAGCAGTTCAGGGCGCGGGGCCACTGAAGCTTTCTTT. It translates to CASSSGRGATEAFF. V gene TRBV28 combines with J gene TRBJ1-1; a weak D match, TRBD1 (5 bases). Germline V gene sequence: CDR1 MDHEN, CDR2 SYDVKM. This CDR3 is built from 14 residues. The ends were cut back, 4 bases at V and 4 bases at J, with 13 bases in the middle.

The chain joins TRBV18 to TRBJ1-1; no clear D. Looked up from germline, CDR1 is KGHSH and CDR2 is LQKENI. The CDR3 has 13 amino acids. Trimming pared 3 bases from V and 1 base from J, leaving 6 bases between. The CDR3 DNA reads TGTGCCAGCTCACCCAACGGGAACACTGAAGCTTTCTTT. It specifies CASSPNGNTEAFF.

This clone has a single count. CDR3 in amino acids: CASSDGVEGSSYNSPLHF. The CDR3 DNA reads TGTGCCAGCAGTGATGGGGTGGAGGGGAGCTCCTATAATTCACCCCTCCACTTT. The J gene is TRBJ1-6, the V gene TRBV25-1; perhaps TRBD1 as D (5 bases). The CDR3 loop spans 18 amino acids. Trimming took 3 bases from V and 0 from J, leaving 15 bases between them. Germline CDR1 is MGHDK and CDR2 is SYGVNS.

The V and J genes are TRBV19 and TRBJ1-5, with TRBD1 identical over 8 bases. V lost 5 bases and J lost 0; bases outside the gene matches: 9. Germline V CDR1 and CDR2: LNHDA, SQIVND (reference sequence). CDR3 length: 17 amino acids. CDR3 nucleotides: TGTGCCAGTAGTCGTACGGCAGGGGGCTATAGCAATCAGCCCCAGCATTTT. It specifies CASSRTAGGYSNQPQHF.

CDR3 nucleotides: TGTGCCAGCAGCCCTGGACAGGGTTGGCGCGAGCAGTACTTC. Translation gives CASSPGQGWREQYF. V and J are TRBV5-6 and TRBJ2-7; TRBD1 aligns across 8 bases. V shed 4 bases and J 6 bases; nucleotides not matched to a gene: 9. Germline V gene sequence: CDR1 SGHDT, CDR2 YYEEEE. CDR3 length: 14 amino acids.

The chain recombines TRBV24-1 with TRBJ2-5; 11 nucleotides match TRBD1. V dropped 2 bases and J dropped 4; count of bases not matched to a gene: 5. The CDR3 consists of 16 residues. Germline lookup yields CDR1 KGHDR and CDR2 SFDVKD. The CDR3 sequence is CATSDWGDRGAETQYF. The CDR3 region has the DNA TGTGCCACCAGTGATTGGGGGGACAGGGGGGCAGAGACCCAGTACTTC.

The chain links TRBV5-6 to TRBJ2-2, with 8 bases aligning to TRBD1. The CDR3 length is 15 residues. J lost 1 base, V lost 4 bases, and 3 bases had no gene match. In germline, CDR1 is SGHDT, CDR2 YYEEEE. CDR3 sequence reads: CASSAGTGNTGELFF. The CDR3 bases are TGTGCCAGCAGCGCCGGGACAGGGAACACCGGGGAGCTGTTTTTT.

This chain connects TRBV24-1 to TRBJ1-1; a possible D gene is TRBD1 (6 bases). The CDR3 totals 14 residues. V lost 3 bases, J lost 3 bases, and 10 bases lay in between. Per germline, CDR1 KGHDR and CDR2 SFDVKD. The CDR3 DNA sequence: TGTGCCACCAGTGATAGGGGGTCGGACACTGAAGCTTTCTTT. Translation: CATSDRGSDTEAFF.

This sequence joins TRBV28 and TRBJ1-3; D is undetermined. CDR3 length: 16 amino acids. Germline loops: CDR1 MDHEN, CDR2 SYDVKM. The V and J ends lost 4 bases and 3 bases respectively, with 16 bases between them. This CDR3 reads CASSSTTPPRGNTIYF. For the CDR3, the DNA is TGTGCCAGCAGTTCAACCACCCCACCGCGTGGAAACACCATATATTTT. The full variable domain, rest sourced from reference TRBV28 and TRBJ1-3, is DVKVTQSSRYLVKRTGEKVFLECVQDMDHENMFWYRQDPGLGLRLIYFSYDVKMKEKGDIPEGYSVSREKKERFSLILESASTNQTSMYLCASSSTTPPRGNTIYFGEGSWLTVV.

The chain is built from TRBV28 and TRBJ2-1; 12 nucleotides line up with TRBD2. Germline CDR1 reads MDHEN; CDR2 reads SYDVKM. V gave up 2 bases and J gave up 10 bases; unmatched junction bases: 9. CDR3 length: 16 amino acids. This CDR3 reads CASSLGLAGGRGEQFF. The CDR3 DNA follows: TGTGCCAGCAGTTTAGGTCTAGCGGGAGGGCGAGGGGAGCAGTTCTTC.

The V gene is TRBV27, the J gene TRBJ2-1, with 9 bases lining up with TRBD1. The CDR3 consists of 14 residues. Germline CDR1 is MNHEY and CDR2 is SMNVEV (reference sequence). Trimming removed 8 bases from V and 6 bases from J; junction bases left unmatched: 8. CDR3 residues: CASRKADRGNEQFF. In nucleotides, the CDR3 is TGTGCCAGCCGGAAAGCGGACAGGGGCAATGAGCAGTTCTTC.

V gene TRBV4-3 combines with J gene TRBJ1-2; 8 bases are shared with TRBD1. The CDR3 contains 14 residues. Germline-derived CDR1 and CDR2 are LGHNA and YSLEER. V shed 3 bases and J 6 bases; nucleotides not matched to a gene: 6. The CDR3 sequence: CASSHADREDGYTF. The DNA for the CDR3 is TGCGCCAGCAGCCACGCGGACAGGGAGGATGGCTACACCTTC.

The chain is built from TRBV28 and TRBJ2-3; TRBD1 aligns across 7 bases. Germline assignment: CDR1 MDHEN and CDR2 SYDVKM. The CDR3 contains 14 residues. The junction had 6 bases not matched to a gene; V was cut back by 5 bases and J by 4 bases. The CDR3 sequence: CASSTRTGPDTQYF. In DNA form, the CDR3 reads TGTGCCAGCAGTACCCGGACAGGCCCAGATACGCAGTATTTT.

The chain couples TRBV11-3 to TRBJ1-3; D ambiguous. The germline V and J ends were trimmed by 3 bases and 3 bases, with 6 bases remaining between them. CDR1 is SGHNT, CDR2 YENEEA, per germline. This CDR3 has 13 amino acids. CDR3 DNA sequence: TGTGCCAGCAGCTTCCAGAATGGAAACACCATATATTTT. Its protein is CASSFQNGNTIYF.

The V and J genes are TRBV7-2 and TRBJ2-5; D may be TRBD1 (6 bases). V lost 1 base, J lost 5 bases, and 17 bases lay in between. Germline V gene lookup returns CDR1 SGHTA and CDR2 FQGNSA. The CDR3 has 16 residues. The CDR3 loop reads CASSLGGPVEVETQYF. The DNA for the CDR3 is TGTGCCAGCAGCTTAGGGGGGCCAGTAGAAGTGGAGACCCAGTACTTC.